This T cell receptor (beta chain) was captured in a study of blood T cell repertoires in COVID-19. Turning to the study itself: Italy, Spain and the United States were the sources of the convalescent and acute COVID-19 samples. T cells, B-cell-depleted T cells, or PBMCs provided the cDNA or gDNA that served as material.

The repertoire was sequenced with immunoSEQ multiplex PCR; TCRdb's copy has only in-frame clones and lacks some. The sample consists of about 250,000 clones, 88% of them appearing once. Germline V gives CDR1 SQVTM, CDR2 ANQGSEA. V was trimmed by 3 bases and J by 4 bases, leaving 13 bases between them. The CDR3 extends over 14 amino acids. Sequenced: peripheral blood. The TCR sequence derives from a man older than 75 with acute or convalescent COVID-19. V gene TRBV29-1 combines with J gene TRBJ2-1; D is undetermined. The CDR3 bases are TGCAGCGTTGATGTCCGATCCACTTACAATGAGCAGTTCTTC. This codes for CSVDVRSTYNEQFF.